These 5 T cell receptor beta chains originate from one sample sequenced in a study of T cells in Graves' hyperthyroidism and ophthalmopathy. The TCR beta CDR3 regions underwent amplification using RNA transcripts as the source. The HTBI set primed first-round TCR CDR3 RT-PCR. MiXCR was run by TCRdb on the multiplex PCR reads, yielding one entry per CDR3 protein. The sample has fewer than 650,000 distinct CDR3 sequences, 13% to 15% seen once. Input material: blood. These receptors were taken from a woman aged 40 to 50 with Graves' hyperthyroidism.

The CDR3 loop is CASSGILAGGDNEQFF. In DNA form, the CDR3 reads TGTGCCAGCAGCGGGATACTAGCGGGAGGGGACAATGAGCAGTTCTTC. This sequence joins TRBV9 and TRBJ2-1, with TRBD2 matching 13 bases. J gave up 5 bases and V 3 bases, and 5 bases lay outside the gene matches. Germline CDR1 reads SGDLS; CDR2 reads YYNGEE. The CDR3 runs 16 residues.

This clonotype was seen ten or more times. V usage is TRBV29-1 and J usage is TRBJ2-7; 8 bases are shared with TRBD2. Losses at the gene ends were 4 bases for V and 3 bases for J; bases not matched to a gene: 11. The CDR3 contains 15 residues. Germline CDR1 reads SQVTM; CDR2 reads ANQGSEA. CDR3 in DNA: TGCAGCGTTGTGGGATCGGTAGCGGGAAACTACGAGCAGTACTTC. The encoded protein is CSVVGSVAGNYEQYF.

This clonotype was observed at least ten times. J is TRBJ2-1 and V is TRBV27, with D possibly matching TRBD2 (6 bases). Germline-derived CDR1 and CDR2 are MNHEY and SMNVEV (reference sequence). The germline V and J ends were trimmed by 7 bases and 7 bases, with 14 bases remaining between them. The CDR3 totals 13 residues. The CDR3 loop reads CASKGGRGNEQFF. In DNA form, the CDR3 reads TGTGCCAGCAAAGGAGGGCGCGGGAATGAGCAGTTCTTC.

This clonotype has only a few counts. V and J are TRBV7-2 and TRBJ1-3; D uncertain. CDR1 is SGHTA and CDR2 is FQGNSA in the germline V gene. V shed 0 bases and J shed 4 bases, with 10 bases lying between them. The CDR3 totals 15 residues. Written as DNA, the CDR3 is TGTGCCAGCAGCTTAGCGATAATAACCGGAAACACCATATATTTT. Translating gives CASSLAIITGNTIYF.

This clonotype was picked up many times. J is TRBJ2-1 and V is TRBV30; D might be TRBD2 (6 bases). Germline CDR1 GTSNPN, CDR2 SVGIG (reference sequence). This CDR3 region has 12 residues. Trimming stripped 6 bases from V and 3 bases from J, with 9 bases between. CDR3: CACPGLYNEQFF. Written as DNA, the CDR3 is TGTGCCTGCCCGGGACTCTACAATGAGCAGTTCTTC.